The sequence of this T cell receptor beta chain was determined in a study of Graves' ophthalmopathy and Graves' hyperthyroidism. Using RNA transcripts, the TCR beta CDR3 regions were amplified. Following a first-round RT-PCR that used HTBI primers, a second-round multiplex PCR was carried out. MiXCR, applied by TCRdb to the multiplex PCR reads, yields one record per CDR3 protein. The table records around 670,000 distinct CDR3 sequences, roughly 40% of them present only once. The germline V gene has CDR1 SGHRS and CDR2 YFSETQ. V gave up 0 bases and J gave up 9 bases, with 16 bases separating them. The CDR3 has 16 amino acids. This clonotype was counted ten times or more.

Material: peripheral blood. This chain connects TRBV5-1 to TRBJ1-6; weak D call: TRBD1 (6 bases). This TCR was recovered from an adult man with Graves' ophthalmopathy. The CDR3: CASSLEGGGRGSPLHF. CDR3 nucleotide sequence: TGCGCCAGCAGCTTGGAAGGAGGGGGTCGGGGTTCACCCCTCCACTTT.